These 15 T cell receptor beta chains were all obtained from the same sample, sequenced in a study of beta chain features in type 1 diabetes. General study findings and limits: Type 1 diabetes patients showed a moderate but significant shortening of TCRB CDR3s in all four CD4+ subsets.

The investigators reverse transcribed all of the isolated RNA, so they sequenced expressed TCRB transcripts. Sequencing was performed with immunoSEQ multiplex PCR; in TCRdb, only in-frame clones are kept and a portion is missing. There are approximately 140,000 clones in the sample; 7% to 10% occur only once, and about 0.7% lies in the top ten. No antigen has been assigned to these receptors. Sequenced sample: central memory CD4+ T cells from blood. The origin of the receptors is a man under 40 with type 1 diabetes.

About this clone: An end of the junction does not agree with germline; a read error may underlie this. The CDR3 here is CASSKDSNTEAFF. DNA of the CDR3: TGTGCTAGCAGCAAAGACAGTAACACTGAAGCTTTCTTT. This chain links TRBV7-7 with TRBJ1-1; tentatively, D is TRBD1 (5 bases). This CDR3 has 13 residues. CDR1 SSHAT and CDR2 FNYEAQ come from the germline V gene (reference sequence). Based on the CDR3 plus reference TRBV7-7 and TRBJ1-1, the full variable domain is GAGVSQSPRYKVTKRGQDVTLRCDPISSHATLYWYQQALGQGPEFLTYFNYEAQPDKSGLPSDRFSAERPEGSISTLTIQRTEQRDSAMYRCASSKDSNTEAFFGQGTRLTVV.

This clone was observed a few times. The CDR3 reads CASSLYPGTDTQYF. CDR3 DNA: TGCGCCAGCAGCTTGTACCCGGGCACAGATACGCAGTATTTT. The V and J genes are TRBV5-1 and TRBJ2-3; no definite D call. Germline assignment: CDR1 SGHRS and CDR2 YFSETQ. V lost 1 base, J lost 1 base, and 7 bases lay in between. The CDR3 has 14 residues. The complete variable domain, with remaining parts taken from reference TRBV5-1 and TRBJ2-3, reads KAGVTQTPRYLIKTRGQQVTLSCSPISGHRSVSWYQQTPGQGLQFLFEYFSETQRNKGNFPGRFSGRQFSNSRSEMNVSTLELGDSALYLCASSLYPGTDTQYFGPGTRLTVL.

The genes are TRBV7-2 and TRBJ2-5; no reliable D call. Looked up from germline, CDR1 is SGHTA and CDR2 is FQGNSA. The CDR3 totals 13 residues. The V end lost 3 bases, the J end lost 2 bases, and 7 bases lay between the germline ends. The CDR3 DNA reads as TGTGCCAGCAGCTTTACTCGTCAAGAGACCCAGTACTTC. The encoded protein is CASSFTRQETQYF.

Regarding this clone: A read error may account for a junction end that differs from germline. The chain has TRBV7-7 and TRBJ2-5, with D possibly TRBD2 on 6 matching bases. Germline V gene lookup returns CDR1 SSHAT and CDR2 FNYEAQ (reference sequence). This CDR3 spans 18 amino acids. The CDR3 coding sequence is TGTGCTAGCAGCTTAGTTCCCCCGGCGAGCGGGCACCAAGAGACCCAGTACTTC. Translated: CASSLVPPASGHQETQYF.

The rearrangement joins TRBV18 to TRBJ2-7, with TRBD2 identical over 8 bases. The CDR3 consists of 12 residues. The V and J ends lost 5 bases and 7 bases, in that order; junction bases with no gene match: 4. CDR1 is KGHSH and CDR2 is LQKENI in the germline V gene. CDR3 sequence: CASSAGGGEQYF. Written as DNA, the CDR3 is TGTGCCAGCTCAGCGGGGGGAGGTGAGCAGTACTTC.

This rearrangement joins TRBV2 to TRBJ2-6; D ambiguous. The CDR3 is made up of 16 amino acids. V was clipped by 2 bases and J by 3 bases, with 11 bases between them. Germline CDR1 is SNHLY and CDR2 is FYNNEI. The CDR3 DNA sequence: TGTGCCAGCAGTGAATCCCCACCGGGTGGGGCCAACGTCCTGACTTTC. Translation: CASSESPPGGANVLTF.

This clone was observed a handful of times. A far larger clone is one nucleotide away, so this likely arose from a read error. Within the sample, other DNA sequences also encode this same CDR3. This chain uses TRBV11-2 with TRBJ2-1; 9 bases agree with TRBD2. Germline CDR1 is SGHAT and CDR2 is FQNNGV. V lost 2 bases and J lost 1; bases outside the gene matches: 3. This CDR3 spans 16 amino acids. The CDR3 protein is CASSLSLAGSYNEQFF. In DNA form, the CDR3 reads TGTGCCAGCAGCTTAAGTCTAGCGGGGTCCTACAATGAGCAGTTCTTC.

The rearrangement links TRBV5-6 to TRBJ1-5; perhaps TRBD1 as D (5 bases). Per the germline V gene, CDR1 is SGHDT and CDR2 is YYEEEE. Deletions cut 2 bases from V and 6 bases from J, with 12 bases between. The CDR3 has 14 residues. CDR3 bases: TGTGCCAGCAGCTTAGCCTCGGGGGTTCAGCCCCAGCATTTT. Translation: CASSLASGVQPQHF. The entire variable domain, with the rest obtained from reference TRBV5-6 and TRBJ1-5, is as follows: DAGVTQSPTHLIKTRGQQVTLRCSPKSGHDTVSWYQQALGQGPQFIFQYYEEEERQRGNFPDRFSGHQFPNYSSELNVNALLLGDSALYLCASSLASGVQPQHFGDGTRLSIL.

This clone occurred a few times. V usage is TRBV5-6 and J usage is TRBJ2-5; tentative D call: TRBD2 (6 bases). CDR1 and CDR2 from the germline V gene are SGHDT and YYEEEE. Between the trimmed V and J ends, which lost 5 bases and 1 base, there was a span of 12 bases. The CDR3 contains 14 residues. This chain's CDR3 is CASSEVGSQETQYF. Here the CDR3 DNA reads TGTGCCAGCAGTGAGGTCGGGAGCCAAGAGACCCAGTACTTC.

This clone was counted between two and nine times. The chain recombines TRBV6-5 with TRBJ1-5; 8 bases are shared with TRBD1. Germline CDR1 and CDR2: MNHEY and SVGAGI. The J segment lost 0 bases and the V segment lost 4 bases, leaving 5 bases of the junction unmatched. The CDR3 length is 16 residues. The CDR3, as DNA: TGTGCCAGCAGTTGGACAGGGAGATATAGCAATCAGCCCCAGCATTTT. Its translation: CASSWTGRYSNQPQHF.

The chain joins TRBV27 to TRBJ2-3, with 7 bases lining up with TRBD2. This CDR3 comprises 13 residues. Per germline, CDR1 MNHEY and CDR2 SMNVEV (reference sequence). V lost 7 bases to trimming and J lost 1 base; unmatched junction nucleotides: 2. The DNA of the CDR3 is TGTGCCAGCAAACGGGGGGGCACAGATACGCAGTATTTT. This sequence encodes CASKRGGTDTQYF.

This clone was seen only a few times. This chain connects TRBV29-1 to TRBJ1-2; 7 positions match TRBD1. The CDR3 has 12 residues. Unmatched junction bases numbered 6, after V lost 7 bases and J lost 4 bases. Germline CDR1 is SQVTM and CDR2 is ANQGSEA. CDR3 bases: TGCAGCGGCCGGGACAGCCTCTATGGCTACACCTTC. The encoded protein is CSGRDSLYGYTF.

This chain links TRBV5-1 with TRBJ2-5; unclear D gene. Trimming removed 1 base from V and 2 bases from J, with 6 bases in between. This CDR3 is 13 amino acids long. Germline V gene sequence: CDR1 SGHRS, CDR2 YFSETQ. CDR3 amino acids: CASSLFQQETQYF. CDR3 sequence (DNA): TGCGCCAGCAGCTTGTTCCAGCAAGAGACCCAGTACTTC.

The genes are TRBV15 and TRBJ2-1, with 7 nucleotides matching TRBD1. The CDR3 has 14 amino acids. Germline V gene data show CDR1 as LNHNV and CDR2 as YYDKDF (reference sequence). Unmatched junction bases numbered 4, after V lost 5 bases and J lost 3 bases. In DNA form, the CDR3 reads TGTGCCACCAGCGAAGGGGGCGGCTACAATGAGCAGTTCTTC. Residues: CATSEGGGYNEQFF. Full variable domain (missing parts from reference TRBV15 and TRBJ2-1): DAMVIQNPRYQVTQFGKPVTLSCSQTLNHNVMYWYQQKSSQAPKLLFHYYDKDFNNEADTPDNFQSRRPNTSFCFLDIRSPGLGDTAMYLCATSEGGGYNEQFFGPGTRLTVL.

The rearrangement links TRBV7-2 to TRBJ1-1; D unresolved. Germline values: CDR1 SGHTA, CDR2 FQGNSA. V was trimmed by 1 base and J by 1 base, leaving 4 bases between them. The CDR3 sequence is 13 residues long. CDR3 coding DNA: TGTGCCAGCAGCTTAGGACAGAACACTGAAGCTTTCTTT. It codes for CASSLGQNTEAFF.